The rows below give T cell receptor beta chains drawn from one sample of a study of long-term antiretroviral therapy in people with HIV. Some clones are missing from TCRdb's copy, which holds only in-frame ones; the method was immunoSEQ multiplex PCR. This table holds more than 20,000 clones, about 80% found once. The sequencing here drew on unsorted PBMCs, taken 0.5 years after starting antiretroviral therapy. The receptors derive from a man aged 18 to 30 with HIV. The CDR3 runs from the conserved cysteine through the conserved F or W. D genes are given only for firm matches. Clone size is given for some rows only: seen once, a few or many times, or a class if the clone is expanded.

CDR3 DNA,CDR3 protein,D gene,V gene,CDR3 length,J gene,clone size
TGTGCCAGCAGCTCCCTCGGCTCACGGCATGGCTACACCTTC,CASSSLGSRHGYTF,.,TRBV7-2,14,TRBJ1-2,.
TGCGCCAGCAGCTTTCTCACTAGCGGGAGGGCCGATGAGCAGTTCTTC,CASSFLTSGRADEQFF,TRBD2,TRBV5-1,16,TRBJ2-1,.
TGTGCCTGGGCAGAGGGGGGCTATCAGGAGCCCCAGCATTTT,CAWAEGGYQEPQHF,.,TRBV30,14,TRBJ1-5,few
TGCGCCAGCAGCCAAGATGTAGGCACAGATACGCAGTATTTT,CASSQDVGTDTQYF,.,TRBV4-3,14,TRBJ2-3,once
TGTGCCAGCTCACCCCGAGAACAGGGGGTCAACGAGCAGTACTTC,CASSPREQGVNEQYF,TRBD1,TRBV18,15,TRBJ2-7,.
TGTGCCAGCAGCAAGGACCAGGCGCCCTATGGCTACACCTTC,CASSKDQAPYGYTF,.,TRBV7-2,14,TRBJ1-2,.
TGTGCCAGCAGCACGAAGGGTTGGGTTGGGGCTTTCTTT,CASSTKGWVGAFF,.,TRBV11-2,13,TRBJ1-1,.
TGTGCCAGCAGTGAAATCCCTTCCCGCCGTGGCTACACCTTC,CASSEIPSRRGYTF,.,TRBV6-1,14,TRBJ1-2,.
TGTGCCAGCAGCGGAGGACAGGGGGCGCGTGAAAAACTGTTTTTT,CASSGGQGAREKLFF,TRBD1,TRBV9,15,TRBJ1-4,.
TGTGCCAGCAGCGTCCGCCCTCCGGGACAGGGGATCGAGGATGAGCAGTTCTTC,CASSVRPPGQGIEDEQFF,TRBD1,TRBV9,18,TRBJ2-1,.
TGTGCCAGCAGCCGCCTACGAGATACGCAGTATTTT,CASSRLRDTQYF,.,TRBV7-3,12,TRBJ2-3,large
TGTGCCAGCAGGCATCAGACAGGACCAGATGGCTACACCTTC,CASRHQTGPDGYTF,.,TRBV9,14,TRBJ1-2,.
TGTGCCAGCAGCTTACTTCCCTTTTCTCAAGAGACCCAGTACTTC,CASSLLPFSQETQYF,.,TRBV7-2,15,TRBJ2-5,.
TGTGCCAGCAGCTTAGATCCCTCAGGCAGGGATGGCACCTTC,CASSLDPSGRDGTF,.,TRBV11-2,14,TRBJ1-2,.
TGTGCCAGCAGCTCGGGACTAGGCTCCTACAATGAGCAGTTCTTC,CASSSGLGSYNEQFF,TRBD2,TRBV5-6,15,TRBJ2-1,.
TGTGCCAGCAGCTATAGGGGCGGCTACACCTTC,CASSYRGGYTF,.,TRBV11-2,11,TRBJ1-2,few
TGTGCCAGTAGTGTCGACAGGGGGCGCGGAGAGACCCAGTACTTC,CASSVDRGRGETQYF,TRBD1,TRBV19,15,TRBJ2-5,.
TGTGCCAGCAGCTTGGCCTCGGCAGATACGCAGTATTTT,CASSLASADTQYF,.,TRBV5-4,13,TRBJ2-3,.
TGTGCCAGCAGTCCCGCGGACAGGGGAGGCGAGCAGTACTTC,CASSPADRGGEQYF,TRBD1,TRBV28,14,TRBJ2-7,.
TGCAGCGTCGTGCTAGGGGTCTTTTCCTACAATGAGCAGTTCTTC,CSVVLGVFSYNEQFF,.,TRBV29-1,15,TRBJ2-1,.
TGCGCCAGCAGCTTGGAGGGCGTGCACTTCGCACCCCACTCCTACGAGCAGTACTTC,CASSLEGVHFAPHSYEQYF,.,TRBV5-1,19,TRBJ2-7,.
TGTGCCAGCAGCTCATACTCCGGGACAGGGGGCACCGGGGAGCTGTTTTTT,CASSSYSGTGGTGELFF,TRBD1,TRBV11-3,17,TRBJ2-2,.
TGTGCCAGCAGCTTAGACGGACAGGGGGCGAACTATGGCTACACCTTC,CASSLDGQGANYGYTF,TRBD1,TRBV7-2,16,TRBJ1-2,.
TGTGCCAGCAGTTTAAAGGGACAGGGGTGGGAAAAACTGTTTTTT,CASSLKGQGWEKLFF,TRBD1,TRBV28,15,TRBJ1-4,.
TGTGCCAGCAGCACCCGGGGACATGGGTTATGGGAGCAGTTCTTC,CASSTRGHGLWEQFF,.,TRBV7-9,15,TRBJ2-1,.
TGTGCCAGCAGCTTACGGGGGCGGAACACTGAAGCTTTCTTT,CASSLRGRNTEAFF,.,TRBV11-3,14,TRBJ1-1,.
TGTGCCAGCAGCCCCCCCTACTACAGGGACTCCTATGGCTACACCTTC,CASSPPYYRDSYGYTF,.,TRBV14,16,TRBJ1-2,few
TGTGCCAGCAGCTTAGGACCAGTTAATCAGCCCCAGCATTTT,CASSLGPVNQPQHF,.,TRBV7-6,14,TRBJ1-5,medium-sized
TGTGCCAGCAGTGACGGGGACAGGCTTTACGAGCAGTACTTC,CASSDGDRLYEQYF,TRBD1,TRBV6-5,14,TRBJ2-7,.
TGTGCCAGCAGCCGTCTGGTAGCGCCTGAGCAGTTCTTC,CASSRLVAPEQFF,.,TRBV7-2,13,TRBJ2-1,.
TGTGCCAGCAGCCTCTTGGACAGGGGATTGTGGACCTTC,CASSLLDRGLWTF,TRBD1,TRBV7-9,13,TRBJ1-2,.
TGCGCCAGTTCAACGGACTACGAGCAGTACTTC,CASSTDYEQYF,.,TRBV5-1,11,TRBJ2-7,.
TGTGCCAGCAGTGAACCGCAGGACAAATTAATAGAGACCCAGTACTTC,CASSEPQDKLIETQYF,.,TRBV2,16,TRBJ2-5,.
TGTGCCAGCAGCTTGGAAGGTCGTACTGAAGCTTTCTTT,CASSLEGRTEAFF,.,TRBV5-5,13,TRBJ1-1,few
TGTGCCAGCAGCTTGGGGGGACAGGGGGCTGTCTACGAGCAGTACTTC,CASSLGGQGAVYEQYF,TRBD1,TRBV5-4,16,TRBJ2-7,.
TGTGCCAGCAGTTTTAGGGGCCCCACCTACGAGCAGTACTTC,CASSFRGPTYEQYF,.,TRBV28,14,TRBJ2-7,.
TGTGCCTGGACTATAGGTCAGCAGGGGCGTCTTAGGGCCAACGTCCTGACTTTC,CAWTIGQQGRLRANVLTF,.,TRBV30,18,TRBJ2-6,.
TGTGCCAGCAGCTTAGATCCGACAGATTATACGCAGTATTTT,CASSLDPTDYTQYF,.,TRBV11-3,14,TRBJ2-3,.
TGTGCCAGCAGTGTGGGGGGGAACTATGGCTACACCTTC,CASSVGGNYGYTF,.,TRBV6-1,13,TRBJ1-2,few
TGTGCCAGCAGCGGAGATTCCCGCCATTACAATGAGCAGTTCTTC,CASSGDSRHYNEQFF,.,TRBV7-2,15,TRBJ2-1,once
TGTGCCAGCAGCTTGGCCGGACAGGGCGATAATTCACCCCTCCACTTT,CASSLAGQGDNSPLHF,TRBD1,TRBV5-6,16,TRBJ1-6,.
TGTGCCAGCAGCTTTAGTGTTAACACTGAAGCTTTCTTT,CASSFSVNTEAFF,.,TRBV7-2,13,TRBJ1-1,.